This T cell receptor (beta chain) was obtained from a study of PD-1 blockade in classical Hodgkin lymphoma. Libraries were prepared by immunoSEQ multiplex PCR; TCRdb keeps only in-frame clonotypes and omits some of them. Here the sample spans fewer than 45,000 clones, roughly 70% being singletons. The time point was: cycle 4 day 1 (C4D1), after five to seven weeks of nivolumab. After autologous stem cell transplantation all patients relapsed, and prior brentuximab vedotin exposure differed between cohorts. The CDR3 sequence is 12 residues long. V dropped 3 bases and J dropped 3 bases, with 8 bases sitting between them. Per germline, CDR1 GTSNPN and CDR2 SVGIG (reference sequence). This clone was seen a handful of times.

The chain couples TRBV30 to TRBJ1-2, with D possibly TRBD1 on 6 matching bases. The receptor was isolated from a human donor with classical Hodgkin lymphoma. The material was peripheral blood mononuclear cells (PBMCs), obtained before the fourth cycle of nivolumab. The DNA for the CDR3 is TGTGCCTGGAGGACAGGCCACTATGGCTACACCTTC. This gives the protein CAWRTGHYGYTF. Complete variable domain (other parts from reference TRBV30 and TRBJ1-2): SQTIHQWPATLVQPVGSPLSLECTVEGTSNPNLYWYRQAAGRGLQLLFYSVGIGQISSEVPQNLSASRPQDRQFILSSKKLLLSDSGFYLCAWRTGHYGYTFGSGTRLTVV.